These 31 T cell receptor beta chains were all obtained from the same sample, sequenced in a study of a mutant IDH1 vaccine in newly diagnosed glioma. Produced via immunoSEQ multiplex PCR; TCRdb's table is partial and in-frame only. The table shows approximately 28,000 clones, with 65% to 85% occurring only once. The time point is: week 23, last vaccination. Doses of 300 ug of mutant IDH1 20-mer peptide were given with topical imiquimod. Their antigens are not known. Sequences were derived from PBMCs, sampled from a glioma patient whose treatment included an IDH1 peptide vaccine. The receptors were sampled from a woman between 18 and 29 years old with glioma.

The V call is TRBV28, the J call TRBJ1-1; TRBD1 matches 8 bases. V was clipped by 6 bases and J by 0 bases; unmatched bases: 6. CDR1 is MDHEN and CDR2 is SYDVKM in the germline V gene. The CDR3 contains 15 residues. For the CDR3, the DNA is TGTGCCAGCAGGCCTCTGGACAGGGTGAACACTGAAGCTTTCTTT. Its protein product is CASRPLDRVNTEAFF.

CDR3 sequence reads: CASSLGGLAGHEQYF. The DNA for the CDR3 is TGCGCCAGCAGCTTGGGGGGACTAGCGGGCCACGAGCAGTACTTC. The chain has TRBV5-1 and TRBJ2-7; 12 bases fit TRBD2. This CDR3 has 15 amino acids. The germline V gene encodes CDR1 SGHRS and CDR2 YFSETQ. Unmatched junction bases numbered 3, after V lost 0 bases and J lost 5 bases.

The chain combines TRBV27 with TRBJ2-3, with 11 nucleotides matching TRBD1. With V trimmed by 5 bases and J by 6 bases, 4 bases remained unmatched. The CDR3 extends over 14 amino acids. Per the germline V gene, CDR1 is MNHEY and CDR2 is SMNVEV (reference sequence). CDR3: CASSVGTGGDTQYF. The CDR3 DNA is TGTGCCAGCAGTGTAGGGACAGGGGGGGATACGCAGTATTTT.

The chain is built from TRBV5-1 and TRBJ2-3, with D perhaps matching TRBD2 (5 bases). Looked up from germline, CDR1 is SGHRS and CDR2 is YFSETQ. This CDR3 has 14 amino acids. Trimming took 0 bases from V and 4 from J, leaving 9 bases between them. The chain's CDR3 is CASSLDKRADTQYF. CDR3 nucleotides: TGCGCCAGCAGCTTGGATAAGAGGGCAGATACGCAGTATTTT.

The V call is TRBV18, the J call TRBJ2-7; D gene unclear. Germline V gives CDR1 KGHSH, CDR2 LQKENI. V lost 1 base and J 5 bases, leaving 6 bases between the germline ends. The CDR3 consists of 12 residues. In DNA form, the CDR3 reads TGTGCCAGCTCACCACAGGCCCACGAGCAGTACTTC. Protein: CASSPQAHEQYF. The whole variable domain, remainder taken from reference TRBV18 and TRBJ2-7, is NAGVMQNPRHLVRRRGQEARLRCSPMKGHSHVYWYRQLPEEGLKFMVYLQKENIIDESGMPKERFSAEFPKEGPSILRIQQVVRGDSAAYFCASSPQAHEQYFGPGTRLTVT.

The chain couples TRBV5-4 to TRBJ1-2; no clear D. V dropped 3 bases and J dropped 3 bases, with 18 bases sitting between them. The CDR3 is made up of 16 amino acids. The V gene's germline CDR1 is SGHNT and CDR2 YYREEE (reference sequence). The CDR3 region is CASSWAAGALDYGYTF. Here the CDR3 DNA reads TGTGCCAGCAGCTGGGCAGCGGGCGCATTGGACTATGGCTACACCTTC. Variable domain in full (rest from reference TRBV5-4 and TRBJ1-2): ETGVTQSPTHLIKTRGQQVTLRCSSQSGHNTVSWYQQALGQGPQFIFQYYREEENGRGNFPPRFSGLQFPNYSSELNVNALELDDSALYLCASSWAAGALDYGYTFGSGTRLTVV.

J is TRBJ2-5 and V is TRBV4-2, with TRBD2 matching over 7 bases. With 0 bases clipped from V and 5 bases from J, the junction kept 6 bases outside the gene matches. Germline V gene sequence: CDR1 LGHNA, CDR2 YNFKEQ. The CDR3 spans 15 residues. CDR3 sequence reads: CASSQDPGGGETQYF. Written as DNA, the CDR3 is TGTGCCAGCAGCCAAGACCCGGGGGGAGGGGAGACCCAGTACTTC.

This sequence joins TRBV19 and TRBJ1-2; D call uncertain. The CDR3 is 14 residues long. Germline CDR1 LNHDA, CDR2 SQIVND (reference sequence). Trimming pared 5 bases from V and 2 bases from J, leaving 12 bases between. CDR3 protein: CASSPPDGNYGYTF. The CDR3 bases are TGTGCCAGTAGTCCTCCAGACGGGAACTATGGCTACACCTTC. The full variable domain, completed using reference TRBV19 and TRBJ1-2, is DGGITQSPKYLFRKEGQNVTLSCEQNLNHDAMYWYRQDPGQGLRLIYYSQIVNDFQKGDIAEGYSVSREKKESFPLTVTSAQKNPTAFYLCASSPPDGNYGYTFGSGTRLTVV.

The chain is built from TRBV6-5 and TRBJ1-1; possibly TRBD1 for D (6 bases). V was pared by 6 bases and J by 0 bases, with 14 bases between. This CDR3 is 15 amino acids long. CDR1 and CDR2 (germline): MNHEY, SVGAGI. This chain's CDR3 is CASRTQGPMNTEAFF. The CDR3 coding sequence is TGTGCCAGCAGGACACAGGGACCCATGAACACTGAAGCTTTCTTT.

The chain joins TRBV5-4 to TRBJ2-2; a weak D match, TRBD1 (6 bases). Germline-derived CDR1 and CDR2 are SGHNT and YYREEE (reference sequence). This CDR3 has 17 residues. With 0 bases removed from V and 0 bases from J, the gap between germline ends came to 12 bases. The CDR3, as DNA: TGTGCCAGCAGCTTGGGAGGGGGAATGGCGAACACCGGGGAGCTGTTTTTT. Its translation: CASSLGGGMANTGELFF.

This clone showed up just once. The chain joins TRBV5-1 to TRBJ2-5; D remains unclear. The CDR3 has 15 residues. CDR1 and CDR2 from the germline V gene are SGHRS and YFSETQ. V shed 3 bases and J shed 2 bases, with 14 bases lying between them. The CDR3 sequence is CASSSKRQPQETQYF. CDR3 DNA: TGCGCCAGCAGCTCTAAACGGCAGCCACAAGAGACCCAGTACTTC.

In this sample, this clone turned up once. The V call is TRBV7-2, the J call TRBJ1-2; D not resolved. Germline V gene sequence: CDR1 SGHTA, CDR2 FQGNSA. V gave up 5 bases and J gave up 2 bases, with 9 bases separating them. There are 13 residues in the CDR3. The CDR3 is CASSRVANYGYTF. CDR3 sequence (DNA): TGTGCCAGCAGCCGCGTCGCAAACTATGGCTACACCTTC.

V is TRBV23-1 and J is TRBJ1-4, with 7 positions matching TRBD1. TRBV23-1 is assigned to the ORF class and has an uncertain function. The CDR3 has 17 amino acids. Losses at the gene ends were 7 bases for V and 0 bases for J; bases not matched to a gene: 11. The CDR3 nucleotides read TGCGCCAGCAAACCCGGGACAGTCAGTGCAACTAATGAAAAACTGTTTTTT. Its protein is CASKPGTVSATNEKLFF.

V and J are TRBV9 and TRBJ1-1; D might be TRBD1 (5 bases). V lost 3 bases, J lost 1 base, and 10 bases lay in between. The germline V gene encodes CDR1 SGDLS and CDR2 YYNGEE. The CDR3 has 14 residues. The CDR3 sequence is CASSGPDTNTEAFF. The CDR3 region has the DNA TGTGCCAGCAGCGGGCCGGACACGAACACTGAAGCTTTCTTT. The whole variable domain, remainder taken from reference TRBV9 and TRBJ1-1, is DSGVTQTPKHLITATGQRVTLRCSPRSGDLSVYWYQQSLDQGLQFLIQYYNGEERAKGNILERFSAQQFPDLHSELNLSSLELGDSALYFCASSGPDTNTEAFFGQGTRLTVV.

The V gene is TRBV4-1, the J gene TRBJ2-6; D might be TRBD2 (7 bases). CDR1 and CDR2 from the germline V gene are MGHRA and YSYEKL. V lost 4 bases and J lost 2, with 15 bases in between. The CDR3 spans 17 residues. The CDR3 spells CASSLPTGGAGANVLTF. The CDR3 DNA follows: TGCGCCAGCAGCCTACCTACGGGGGGCGCTGGGGCCAACGTCCTGACTTTC.

The rearrangement uses TRBV5-1 and TRBJ1-1; a weak D match, TRBD1 (6 bases). Germline CDR1 SGHRS, CDR2 YFSETQ. The V and J ends lost 0 bases and 5 bases respectively, with 11 bases between them. CDR3 length: 14 amino acids. The DNA of the CDR3 is TGCGCCAGCAGCTTGGCAGGGGACTCGACTGAAGCTTTCTTT. Translated: CASSLAGDSTEAFF.

The chain uses TRBV10-3 and TRBJ1-6; 10 bases fit TRBD1. CDR3 length: 17 residues. Losses at the gene ends were 0 bases for V and 6 bases for J; bases not matched to a gene: 5. The germline gives CDR1 ENHRY, CDR2 SYGVKD. The CDR3 coding sequence is TGTGCCATCAGTGAGTCGAGGACAGGGGGTTTTAATTCACCCCTCCACTTT. Translation: CAISESRTGGFNSPLHF.

The V gene is TRBV7-2, the J gene TRBJ2-5; TRBD1 might be the D (6 bases). The CDR3 is 14 amino acids. V lost 4 bases and J lost 5, with 14 bases in between. Germline lookup yields CDR1 SGHTA and CDR2 FQGNSA. For the CDR3, the DNA is TGTGCCAGCAGCTCCGTGGGGCAGGGGGAGACCCAGTACTTC. Amino acid sequence: CASSSVGQGETQYF.

The rearrangement links TRBV4-1 to TRBJ1-3, with a weak D call TRBD1 (6 bases). Germline CDR1 and CDR2: MGHRA and YSYEKL. Trimming removed 3 bases from V and 0 bases from J, with 12 bases in between. CDR3 length: 16 amino acids. The CDR3 loop is CASSHPWTVSGNTIYF. DNA of the CDR3: TGCGCCAGCAGCCACCCTTGGACAGTCTCTGGAAACACCATATATTTT.

The chain is built from TRBV18 and TRBJ2-3, with a weak D call TRBD2 (5 bases). The germline V gene has CDR1 KGHSH and CDR2 LQKENI. The ends were cut back, 0 bases at V and 2 bases at J, with 9 bases in the middle. The CDR3 totals 15 residues. The CDR3 is CASSPPGGFTDTQYF. The CDR3, as DNA: TGTGCCAGCTCACCACCCGGCGGGTTCACAGATACGCAGTATTTT.

This sequence joins TRBV27 and TRBJ2-7; no definite D call. The V gene lost 3 bases and the J gene lost 6 bases, with 12 bases spanning the gap. This CDR3 spans 13 amino acids. Germline V gene sequence: CDR1 MNHEY, CDR2 SMNVEV (reference sequence). This CDR3 reads CASSFNSQIEQYF. The CDR3 DNA reads as TGTGCCAGCAGTTTCAACTCCCAAATCGAGCAGTACTTC.

Worth noting for this clone: One end of the junction does not line up with germline, which may come from a read error. This chain joins TRBV7-9 and TRBJ1-2; 11 nucleotides align to TRBD1. The CDR3 loop spans 11 amino acids. Germline CDR1 is SEHNR and CDR2 is FQNEAQ (reference sequence). CDR3 protein: CASSLSGTGGF. CDR3 sequence (DNA): TGTGCCAGCAGCTTATCCGGGACAGGGGGCTTC.

The chain couples TRBV2 to TRBJ2-1; 11 bases agree with TRBD2. The germline gives CDR1 SNHLY, CDR2 FYNNEI. With 4 bases clipped from V and 10 bases from J, the junction kept 9 bases outside the gene matches. The CDR3 runs to 15 residues. The CDR3, as DNA: TGTGCCAGCAGTGGAAGCCTAGCGGGGGGTTGGGAGCAGTTCTTC. Encoded protein: CASSGSLAGGWEQFF. Looking up the rest from reference TRBV2 and TRBJ2-1 gives the full variable domain: EPEVTQTPSHQVTQMGQEVILRCVPISNHLYFYWYRQILGQKVEFLVSFYNNEISEKSEIFDDQFSVERPDGSNFTLKIRSTKLEDSAMYFCASSGSLAGGWEQFFGPGTRLTVL.

J is TRBJ2-7 and V is TRBV6-1, with a tentative D call TRBD2 (5 bases). V was clipped by 2 bases and J by 0 bases, with 8 bases between them. The CDR3 spans 14 residues. Germline values: CDR1 MNHNS, CDR2 SASEGT. The CDR3 loop is CASSELGSSYEQYF. As DNA, the CDR3 is TGTGCCAGCAGTGAACTGGGGAGCTCCTACGAGCAGTACTTC.

The chain has TRBV27 and TRBJ1-1; D is unclear. V was pared by 6 bases and J by 0 bases, with 8 bases between. The CDR3 has 13 residues. In germline, CDR1 is MNHEY, CDR2 SMNVEV (reference sequence). In DNA form, the CDR3 reads TGTGCCAGCAGGCCGTCAGTGAACACTGAAGCTTTCTTT. Translation gives CASRPSVNTEAFF.

This clone was recorded a few times. The chain links TRBV15 to TRBJ1-1, with no clear D. V was trimmed by 0 bases and J by 9 bases, leaving 14 bases between them. Germline CDR1 and CDR2: LNHNV and YYDKDF (reference sequence). The CDR3 contains 14 residues. Written as DNA, the CDR3 is TGTGCCACCAGCAGAGATTTTAGCCGGGAGAAAGCTTTCTTT. Residues: CATSRDFSREKAFF.

V and J are TRBV6-1 and TRBJ2-7; the D is unclear. The germline gives CDR1 MNHNS, CDR2 SASEGT. CDR3 length: 14 amino acids. V was cut by 8 bases and J by 0 bases, with 14 bases left in between. The CDR3 loop is CASLMTPASYEQYF. In nucleotides, the CDR3 is TGTGCCAGCCTAATGACTCCAGCCTCCTACGAGCAGTACTTC.

This clone came up a few times. The CDR3 loop reads CASSIGRERQDGYTF. The CDR3 region has the DNA TGTGCCAGTAGTATAGGAAGGGAAAGACAGGATGGCTACACCTTC. The chain uses TRBV19 and TRBJ1-2; perhaps TRBD1 as D (6 bases). This CDR3 is built from 15 residues. V gave up 1 base and J gave up 6 bases, with 15 bases separating them. Germline V gene data show CDR1 as LNHDA and CDR2 as SQIVND (reference sequence).

The V and J genes are TRBV7-9 and TRBJ1-4; D is unclear. From germline, CDR1 is SEHNR and CDR2 FQNEAQ (reference sequence). The CDR3 is 13 amino acids. The V end was cut by 1 base, the J end by 8 bases, with 8 bases between. The CDR3 spells CASSLGFKEKLFF. CDR3 sequence (DNA): TGTGCCAGCAGCTTAGGATTTAAGGAAAAACTGTTTTTT.

This clone came up once. The CDR3 protein is CASSARDRGLNTEAFF. The CDR3 DNA reads as TGTGCCAGCAGCGCCCGGGACAGGGGTTTGAACACTGAAGCTTTCTTT. The J gene is TRBJ1-1, the V gene TRBV9; TRBD1 matches 10 bases. Germline assignment: CDR1 SGDLS and CDR2 YYNGEE. V lost 3 bases to trimming and J lost 0 bases; unmatched junction nucleotides: 5. The length of the CDR3 is 16 residues.

The J gene is TRBJ2-7, the V gene TRBV27; TRBD2 is a possible D gene (6 bases). V lost 3 bases and J lost 6, with 9 bases in between. This CDR3 contains 12 residues. Germline CDR1 reads MNHEY; CDR2 reads SMNVEV (reference sequence). The CDR3 spells CASSFSGVEQYF. CDR3 nucleotides: TGTGCCAGCAGTTTTTCGGGGGTCGAGCAGTACTTC.